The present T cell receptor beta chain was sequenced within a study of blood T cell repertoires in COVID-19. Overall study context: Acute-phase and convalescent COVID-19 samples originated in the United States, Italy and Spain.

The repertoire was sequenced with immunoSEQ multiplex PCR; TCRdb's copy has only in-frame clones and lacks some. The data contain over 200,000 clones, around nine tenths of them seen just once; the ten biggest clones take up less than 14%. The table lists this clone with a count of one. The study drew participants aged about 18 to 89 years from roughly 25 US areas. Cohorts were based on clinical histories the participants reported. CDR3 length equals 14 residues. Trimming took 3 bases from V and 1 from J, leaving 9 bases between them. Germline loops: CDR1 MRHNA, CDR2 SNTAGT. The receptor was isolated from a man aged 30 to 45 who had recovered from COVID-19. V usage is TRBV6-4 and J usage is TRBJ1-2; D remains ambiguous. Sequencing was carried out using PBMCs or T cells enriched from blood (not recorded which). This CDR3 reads CASSEDMNNYGYTF. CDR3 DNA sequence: TGTGCCAGCAGTGAAGACATGAATAACTATGGCTACACCTTC.